The present entry profiles one TCR beta chain with its context. It has no known antigen specificity. Qualities for individual bases were not recorded, and no much larger clone is one base off. The germline V and J ends show losses of 10 bases and 1 base respectively, and no gene match explains 8 bases of the junction. From the germline V gene (reference sequence), CDR1 is SEHNR and CDR2 is FQNEAQ. Counted from cysteine to phenylalanine, this CDR3 has 15 amino acids. The kept DNA is CDR3 alone, 45 bases in frame from the first base. Donors were healthy HIV-negative adults with no recently reported acute infections or vaccinations. Every donor was a Caucasian adult living in Nashville, Tennessee, USA. Magnetic negative selection was used to enrich CD4+ T cells, after which naive cells were positively selected on CD45RA and the negative fraction became the memory subset. Blood was obtained by leukapheresis, after which PBMCs were separated by Ficoll-Histopaque density gradient centrifugation and cryopreserved in liquid nitrogen vapor phase. Analytical flow cytometry was used to check the purity and quantity of every magnetically sorted T cell population. Genomic DNA was isolated from every sorted fraction and measured by UV absorbance on a Nanodrop 2000c.

The data were taken from a study of shared clonotypes between healthy human individuals (dated by TCRdb to the early 2020s). With respect to the entire study: A few men and a couple of women, aged 18 to 49 years, made up the cohort. For each donor, CD4 naive and CD4 memory were each run on three plates, CD8 naive on two plates, and CD8 memory on one plate. Each donor's leukapheresis produced roughly between roughly 0.9 and 9 billion PBMCs. Different laboratories and diverse techniques were used to prepare libraries and sequence TCR repertoires, to increase sequencing depth and limit assay-specific biases. Blood TCR repertoires of five healthy adults were deeply sequenced to estimate repertoire size and the extent of clonotype sharing between individuals.

The investigation overall reported the following: Higher generation probabilities were observed for clonotypes shared by all four sorted-subset donors than for non-shared clonotypes. Pairwise subsampling indicated that sequencing depth was expected to affect the degree of clonotype sharing among donors. The small number of donors limited the genetic and exposure-history diversity represented. About 4.5% of naive CD4, 3% to 4% of naive CD8, roughly 2.4% of memory CD4, and more than 0.35% of memory CD8 clonotypes were shared across several donors. Naive subsets generally had larger estimated clonotype richness than memory subsets. Incomplete sequencing was indicated by rarefaction of sorted-subset datasets, despite the large sequencing depth. Sampling was restricted to blood, and TCR repertoires in tissues likely differ from the TCR repertoires found in blood.

TCR CDR3 regions were amplified from genomic DNA by multiplex PCR using the deep immunoSEQ assay. For each cell subset, the extracted genomic DNA was distributed evenly across all wells of several immunoSEQ 96-well plates, and each plate served as one replicate. For sorted subsets, 200 to 250 ng of genomic DNA, equivalent to 25,000 to 30,000 T cell genomes, went into each replicate PCR. The purified libraries were quantified using a Qubit 3.0 fluorometer, sized with a Bioanalyzer 2100, and then quantified again using the KAPA Library Quantification kit. Every immunoSEQ 96-well plate was sequenced on a separate single-read 150-cycle Illumina NextSeq 550 flow cell. In the authors' own workflow: The immunoSEQ output contained only junctional sequences without quality scores, so filtering could not match that applied to full-length reads. Sequences were annotated with PyIR, a Python wrapper for IgBLAST v1.9, using IMGT germline references to assign V/J genes and CDR3. Any read was removed if the V/J assignment was weak (E-value above 1e-6), the CDR3 was missing, or the read contained stop codons, out-of-frame junctions, or ambiguous translated residues. V3J clonotypes were defined by identical inferred V gene, J gene, and CDR3 amino acid sequence. Percentage overlap between repertoires was calculated by dividing the number of shared unique clonotypes by the size of the smaller repertoire. Three approaches were used to assess repertoire richness: RTK rarefaction, the Chao1 estimator, and Recon v2.1 estimates of unobserved clonotypes. OLGA was used to compute generation probabilities for all TCRbeta clonotypes that the gDNA method yielded from a few donors. TCRdb re-hosts the immuneACCESS table, in-frame sequences only. Its copies lack some clones; in the studies checked, an unresolved V gene accounts for under half of them, and the cause for the rest is not known. V and J calls and clone size come straight from that table; D and trimming were deduced from the DNA. Counted in this sample were 2 million to 2.5 million clones; around 95% of them appeared once. The ten largest clones represent around 0.13% of the sample.

The sample was naive CD4+ T cells sorted from blood. The sample's cell subset or site label, in plain terms: CD45RA+ positively selected. This receptor chain uses TRBV7-9 and TRBJ1-3, and 9 junctional nucleotides match TRBD1. The sequence derives from a man aged 18 to 30 in good health. The CDR3: CATATGGFSGNTIYF. The sequence in DNA is TGTGCCACGGCGACAGGGGGTTTTTCTGGAAACACCATATATTTT.